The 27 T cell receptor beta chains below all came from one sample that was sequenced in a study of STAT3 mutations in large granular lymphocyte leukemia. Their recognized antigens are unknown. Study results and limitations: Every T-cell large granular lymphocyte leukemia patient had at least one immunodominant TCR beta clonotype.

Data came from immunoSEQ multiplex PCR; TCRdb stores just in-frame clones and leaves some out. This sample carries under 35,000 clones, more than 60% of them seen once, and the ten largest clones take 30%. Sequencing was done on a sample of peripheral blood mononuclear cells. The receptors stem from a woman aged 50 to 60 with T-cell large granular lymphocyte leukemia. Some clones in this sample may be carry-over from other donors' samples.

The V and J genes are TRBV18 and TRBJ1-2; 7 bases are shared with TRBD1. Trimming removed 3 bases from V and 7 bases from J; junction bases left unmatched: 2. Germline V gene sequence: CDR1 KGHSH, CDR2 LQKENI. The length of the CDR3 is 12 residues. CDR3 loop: CASSPWTGGYTF. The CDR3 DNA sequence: TGTGCCAGCTCACCTTGGACAGGTGGCTACACCTTC.

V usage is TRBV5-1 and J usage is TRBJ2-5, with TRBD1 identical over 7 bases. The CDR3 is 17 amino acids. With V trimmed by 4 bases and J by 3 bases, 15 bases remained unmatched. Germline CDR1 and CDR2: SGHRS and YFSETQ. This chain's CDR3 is CASSNAPPGQRKETQYF. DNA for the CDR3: TGCGCCAGCAGCAACGCTCCCCCGGGACAGAGAAAAGAGACCCAGTACTTC.

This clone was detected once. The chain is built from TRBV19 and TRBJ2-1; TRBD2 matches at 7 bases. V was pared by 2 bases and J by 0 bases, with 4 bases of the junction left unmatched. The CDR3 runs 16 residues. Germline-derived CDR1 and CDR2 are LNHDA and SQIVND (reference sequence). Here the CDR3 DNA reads TGTGCCAGTAGTATAAAATCGGGGGGCTCCTACAATGAGCAGTTCTTC. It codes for CASSIKSGGSYNEQFF.

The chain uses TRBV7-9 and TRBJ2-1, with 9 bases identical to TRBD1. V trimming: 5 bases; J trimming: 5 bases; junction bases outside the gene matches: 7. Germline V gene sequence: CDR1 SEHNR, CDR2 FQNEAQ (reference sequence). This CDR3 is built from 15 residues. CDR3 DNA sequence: TGTGCCAGCAGCGCCCGGGACAGGGCAGACAATGAGCAGTTCTTC. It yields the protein CASSARDRADNEQFF.

In nucleotides, the CDR3 is TGTGCCAGCAGCAATCAGGGAATCTCCTACGAGCAGTACTTC. As protein: CASSNQGISYEQYF. The chain employs TRBV7-9 and TRBJ2-7, with D perhaps TRBD1 (5 bases). The CDR3 is 14 amino acids. Deletions cut 5 bases from V and 0 bases from J, with 11 bases between. The V gene's germline CDR1 is SEHNR and CDR2 FQNEAQ (reference sequence).

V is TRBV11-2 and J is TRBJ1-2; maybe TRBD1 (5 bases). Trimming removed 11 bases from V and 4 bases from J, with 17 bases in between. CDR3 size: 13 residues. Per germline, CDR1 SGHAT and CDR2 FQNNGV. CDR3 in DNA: TGTGCCTCAAATAGGGGCGCCGGCTATGGCTACACCTTC. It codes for CASNRGAGYGYTF.

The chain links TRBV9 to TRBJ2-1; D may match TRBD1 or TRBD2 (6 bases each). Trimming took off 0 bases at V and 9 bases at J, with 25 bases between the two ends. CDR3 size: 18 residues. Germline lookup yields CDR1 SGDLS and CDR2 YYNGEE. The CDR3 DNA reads TGTGCCAGCAGCGTAGCTCGTTCGGGGGCCGTATCTACAAGTGAGCAGTTCTTC. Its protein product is CASSVARSGAVSTSEQFF.

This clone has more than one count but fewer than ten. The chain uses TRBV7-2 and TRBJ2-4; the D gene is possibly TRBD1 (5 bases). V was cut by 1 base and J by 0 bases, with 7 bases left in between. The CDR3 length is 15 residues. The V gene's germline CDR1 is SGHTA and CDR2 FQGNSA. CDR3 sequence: CASSLGQIAKNIQYF. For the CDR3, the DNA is TGTGCCAGCAGCTTAGGACAGATAGCCAAAAACATTCAGTACTTC.

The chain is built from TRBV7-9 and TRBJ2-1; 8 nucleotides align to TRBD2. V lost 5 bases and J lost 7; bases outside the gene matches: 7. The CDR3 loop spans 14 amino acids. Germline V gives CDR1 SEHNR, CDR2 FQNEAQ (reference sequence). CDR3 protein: CASSPHRGGNEQFF. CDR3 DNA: TGTGCCAGCAGCCCACATCGGGGGGGGAATGAGCAGTTCTTC.

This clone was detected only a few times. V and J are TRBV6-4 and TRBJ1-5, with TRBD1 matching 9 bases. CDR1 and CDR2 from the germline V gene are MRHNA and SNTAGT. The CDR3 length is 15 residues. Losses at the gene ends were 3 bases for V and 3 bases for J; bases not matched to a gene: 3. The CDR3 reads CASSEQGAPNQPQHF. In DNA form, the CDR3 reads TGTGCCAGCAGTGAACAGGGGGCCCCCAATCAGCCCCAGCATTTT.

CDR3 loop: CASSERLAATYEQYF. DNA of the CDR3: TGCGCCAGCAGTGAGAGGCTAGCGGCGACCTACGAGCAGTACTTC. The chain recombines TRBV10-2 with TRBJ2-7; TRBD2 agrees at 7 bases. Germline CDR1 and CDR2: WSHSY and SAAADI. The CDR3 spans 15 residues. Unmatched junction bases numbered 6, after V lost 2 bases and J lost 2 bases.

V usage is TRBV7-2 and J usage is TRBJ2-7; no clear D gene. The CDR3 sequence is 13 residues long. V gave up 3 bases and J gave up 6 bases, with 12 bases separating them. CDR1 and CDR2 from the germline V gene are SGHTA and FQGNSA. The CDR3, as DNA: TGTGCCAGCAGCTTTGAGAGTTCGGGCGAGCAGTACTTC. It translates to CASSFESSGEQYF.

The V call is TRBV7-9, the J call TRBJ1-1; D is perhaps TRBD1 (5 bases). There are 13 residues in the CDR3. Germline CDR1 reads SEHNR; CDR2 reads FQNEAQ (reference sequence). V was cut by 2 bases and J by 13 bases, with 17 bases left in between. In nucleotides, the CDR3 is TGTGCCAGCAGCTTAAGGGACGCGTCCCAGTTTTTCTTT. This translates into CASSLRDASQFFF.

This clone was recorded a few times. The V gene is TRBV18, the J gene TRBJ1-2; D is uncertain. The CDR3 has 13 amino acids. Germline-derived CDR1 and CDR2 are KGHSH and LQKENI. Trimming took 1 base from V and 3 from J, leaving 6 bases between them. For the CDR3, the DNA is TGTGCCAGCTCACCACAGGGAGACTATGGCTACACCTTC. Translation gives CASSPQGDYGYTF.

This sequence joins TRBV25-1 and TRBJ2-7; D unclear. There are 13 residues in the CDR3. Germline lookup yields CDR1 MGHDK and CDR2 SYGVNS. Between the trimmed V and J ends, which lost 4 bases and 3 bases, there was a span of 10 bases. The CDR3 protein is CASSGATNYEQYF. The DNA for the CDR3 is TGTGCCAGCAGTGGGGCGACCAACTACGAGCAGTACTTC.

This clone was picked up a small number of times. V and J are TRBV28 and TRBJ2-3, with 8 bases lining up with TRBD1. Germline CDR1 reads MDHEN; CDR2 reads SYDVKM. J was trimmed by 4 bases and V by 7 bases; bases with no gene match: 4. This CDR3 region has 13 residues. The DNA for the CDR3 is TGTGCCAGCAAACAGGGGGGAGCAGATACGCAGTATTTT. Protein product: CASKQGGADTQYF.

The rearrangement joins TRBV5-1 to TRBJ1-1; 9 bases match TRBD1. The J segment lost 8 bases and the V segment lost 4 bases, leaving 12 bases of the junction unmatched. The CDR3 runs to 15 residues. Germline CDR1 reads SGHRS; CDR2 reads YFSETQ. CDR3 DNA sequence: TGCGCCAGCAGCCCCGCGACAGGGGGGGGCGGGGAAGCTTTCTTT. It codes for CASSPATGGGGEAFF.

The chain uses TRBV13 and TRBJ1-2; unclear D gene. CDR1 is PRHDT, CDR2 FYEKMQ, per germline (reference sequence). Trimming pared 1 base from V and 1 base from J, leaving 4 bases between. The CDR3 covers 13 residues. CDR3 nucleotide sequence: TGTGCCAGCAGCTTAGCCCTTAACTATGGCTACACCTTC. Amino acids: CASSLALNYGYTF.

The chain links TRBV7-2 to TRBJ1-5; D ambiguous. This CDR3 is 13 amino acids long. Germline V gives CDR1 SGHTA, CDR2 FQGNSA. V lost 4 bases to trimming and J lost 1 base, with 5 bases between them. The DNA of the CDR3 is TGTGCCAGCAGCTCCCAAAGCAATCAGCCCCAGCATTTT. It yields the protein CASSSQSNQPQHF. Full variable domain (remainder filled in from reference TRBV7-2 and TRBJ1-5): GAGVSQSPSNKVTEKGKDVELRCDPISGHTALYWYRQSLGQGLEFLIYFQGNSAPDKSGLPSDRFSAERTGGSVSTLTIQRTQQEDSAVYLCASSSQSNQPQHFGDGTRLSIL.

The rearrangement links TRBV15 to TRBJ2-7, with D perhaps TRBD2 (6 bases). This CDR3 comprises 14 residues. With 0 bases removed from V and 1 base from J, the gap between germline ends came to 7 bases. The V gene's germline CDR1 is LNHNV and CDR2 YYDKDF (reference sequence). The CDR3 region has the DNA TGTGCCACCAGCAGAGAGCGGGATTCCTACGAGCAGTACTTC. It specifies CATSRERDSYEQYF.

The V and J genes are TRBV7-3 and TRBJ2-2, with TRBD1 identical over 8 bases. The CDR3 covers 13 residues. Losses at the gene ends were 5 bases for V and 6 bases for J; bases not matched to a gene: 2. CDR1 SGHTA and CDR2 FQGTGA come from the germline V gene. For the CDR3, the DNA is TGTGCCAGCAGCCTCAGGGGGCCCGGGGAGCTGTTTTTT. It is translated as CASSLRGPGELFF. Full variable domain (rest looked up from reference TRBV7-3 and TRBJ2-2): GAGVSQTPSNKVTEKGKYVELRCDPISGHTALYWYRQSLGQGPEFLIYFQGTGAADDSGLPNDRFFAVRPEGSVSTLKIQRTERGDSAVYLCASSLRGPGELFFGEGSRLTVL.

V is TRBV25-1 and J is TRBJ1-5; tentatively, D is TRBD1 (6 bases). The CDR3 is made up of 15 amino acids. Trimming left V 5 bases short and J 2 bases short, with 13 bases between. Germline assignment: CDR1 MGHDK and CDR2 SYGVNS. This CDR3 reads CASSKGSGGNQPQHF. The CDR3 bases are TGTGCCAGCAGTAAGGGATCAGGGGGCAATCAGCCCCAGCATTTT.

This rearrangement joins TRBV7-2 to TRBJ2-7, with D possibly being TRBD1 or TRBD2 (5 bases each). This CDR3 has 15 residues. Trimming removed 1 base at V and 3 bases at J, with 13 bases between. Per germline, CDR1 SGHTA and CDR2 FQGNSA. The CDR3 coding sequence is TGTGCCAGCAGCTTAGGACCGGGACGATTCTACGAGCAGTACTTC. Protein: CASSLGPGRFYEQYF.

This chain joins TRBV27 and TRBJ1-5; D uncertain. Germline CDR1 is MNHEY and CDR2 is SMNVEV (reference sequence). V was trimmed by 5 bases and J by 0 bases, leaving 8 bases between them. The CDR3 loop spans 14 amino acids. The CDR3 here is CASSLQNSNQPQHF. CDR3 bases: TGTGCCAGCAGTCTACAGAATAGCAATCAGCCCCAGCATTTT.

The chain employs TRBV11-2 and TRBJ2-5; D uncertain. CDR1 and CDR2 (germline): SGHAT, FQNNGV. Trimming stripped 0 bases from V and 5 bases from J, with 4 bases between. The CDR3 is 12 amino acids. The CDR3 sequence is CASSLDLETQYF. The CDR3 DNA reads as TGTGCCAGCAGCTTAGATCTGGAGACCCAGTACTTC.

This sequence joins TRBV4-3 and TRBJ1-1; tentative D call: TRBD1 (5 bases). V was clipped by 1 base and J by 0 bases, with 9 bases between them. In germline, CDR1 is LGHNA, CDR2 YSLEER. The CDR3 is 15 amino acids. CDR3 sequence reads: CASSQGQFMNTEAFF. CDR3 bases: TGCGCCAGCAGCCAAGGACAGTTCATGAACACTGAAGCTTTCTTT.

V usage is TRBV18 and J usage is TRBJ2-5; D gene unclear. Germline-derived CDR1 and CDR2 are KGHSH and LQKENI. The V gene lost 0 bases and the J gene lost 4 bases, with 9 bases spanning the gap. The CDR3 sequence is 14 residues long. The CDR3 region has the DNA TGTGCCAGCTCACCACCGGTTAGCCGAGAGACCCAGTACTTC. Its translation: CASSPPVSRETQYF.